This T cell receptor (beta chain) was sequenced for a study of PD-1 blockade in classical Hodgkin lymphoma. Overall study findings and caveats: Reported findings placed baseline TCR diversity lower in newly diagnosed patients (compared with healthy donors). CD4+ but not CD8+ TCR diversity rose significantly by C4D1. Partial responders and progressors had significantly lower baseline TCR diversity.

Trimming removed 1 base at V and 1 base at J, with 7 bases between. Germline lookup yields CDR1 MNHEY and CDR2 SVGAGI. The CDR3 spans 14 residues. TCRdb keeps only in-frame clones here, not all; method: immunoSEQ multiplex PCR. In the table there are more than 25,000 clones, 70% to 85% of which are singletons. Every single patient, without exception, relapsed after autologous stem cell transplantation, and brentuximab vedotin exposure varied. A word on this clone: What it binds is unknown.

The sample was peripheral blood mononuclear cells (PBMCs), taken before the second cycle of nivolumab. The chain links TRBV6-5 to TRBJ1-1, with no clear D. This TCR came from a human donor with classical Hodgkin lymphoma. The CDR3 DNA sequence: TGTGCCAGCAGTTACTGGGCAGGGAACACTGAAGCTTTCTTT. Amino acid sequence: CASSYWAGNTEAFF.